This TCR beta chain was retrieved from a study of identifying expanded T cells in peripheral blood. The protocol was immunoSEQ multiplex PCR, while the TCRdb copy is restricted to in-frame clones and leaves out a portion. Of 100,000 to 150,000 clones listed, around four fifths are singletons. This TCR was recovered from a person aged 18 to 75 in good health. Sequencing was done on a sample of blood.

CDR3 amino acids: CASSQEYGGNRAEETQYF. The CDR3 DNA follows: TGCGCCAGCAGCCAAGAGTACGGGGGGAACCGCGCCGAAGAGACCCAGTACTTC. The chain uses TRBV4-1 and TRBJ2-5; 7 bases agree with TRBD2. This CDR3 has 18 residues. CDR1 and CDR2 from the germline V gene are MGHRA and YSYEKL. V was pared by 0 bases and J by 3 bases, with 13 bases of the junction left unmatched.